This T cell receptor (beta chain) was recovered during a study of T cells in Graves' hyperthyroidism and ophthalmopathy. Study as a whole: Peripheral blood samples were taken at initial diagnosis, prior to any treatment.

A remark on this clonotype: Its antigen is not known.

General study findings and limits: Most clonotypes expanded in the thyroid (above 0.001) were also present in blood.

The source material, RNA transcripts, was used to amplify TCR beta CDR3 regions. HTBI primers drove first-round RT-PCR of the TCR CDR3. MiXCR was run by TCRdb on the multiplex PCR reads, yielding one entry per CDR3 protein. This sample has roughly 170,000 distinct CDR3 sequences; about 17% occur once, and the top ten carry around 27%. For Graves' hyperthyroidism to be stable, ophthalmopathy could not progress within 18 months. This CDR3 contains 14 residues. V shed 8 bases and J shed 0 bases, with 17 bases lying between them. CDR1 is DFQATT, CDR2 SNEGSKA, per germline (reference sequence). This sequence originates from a woman in her 50s with Graves' hyperthyroidism. The chain uses TRBV20-1 and TRBJ2-7; no reliable D call. Sequencing used blood. CDR3 in amino acids: CSPLGTVSSYEQYF. CDR3 nucleotides: TGCAGTCCCCTCGGAACAGTAAGCTCCTACGAGCAGTACTTC.